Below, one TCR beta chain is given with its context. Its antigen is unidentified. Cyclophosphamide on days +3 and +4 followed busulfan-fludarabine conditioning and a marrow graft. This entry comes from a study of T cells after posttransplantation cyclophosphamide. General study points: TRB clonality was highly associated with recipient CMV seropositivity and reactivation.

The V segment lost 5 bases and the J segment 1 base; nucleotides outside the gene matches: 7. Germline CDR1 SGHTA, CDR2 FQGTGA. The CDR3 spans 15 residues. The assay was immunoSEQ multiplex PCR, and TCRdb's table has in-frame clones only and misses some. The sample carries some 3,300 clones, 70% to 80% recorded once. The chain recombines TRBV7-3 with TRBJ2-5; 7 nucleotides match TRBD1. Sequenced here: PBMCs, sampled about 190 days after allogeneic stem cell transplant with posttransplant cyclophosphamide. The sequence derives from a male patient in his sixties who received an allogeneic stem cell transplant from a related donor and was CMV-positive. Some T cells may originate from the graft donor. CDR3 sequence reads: CASSATGTVQETQYF. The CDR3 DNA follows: TGTGCCAGCAGCGCAACCGGGACAGTCCAAGAGACCCAGTACTTC.